The 23 T cell receptor beta chains presented below share a single source sample, sequenced in a study of T cell responses to AZD1222 COVID-19 vaccine. Repertoires were generated with immunoSEQ multiplex PCR, while TCRdb's copy carries only in-frame clones and drops some. The data show 150,000 to 200,000 clones, with about 87% seen just once and 2.5% to 3% held by the top ten. The material was peripheral blood, obtained on day 0 of MenACWY control vaccination. All receptors come from an adult in good health.

This clone was seen only a few times. The CDR3 DNA is TGTGCCAGTAGTATCCCCAGGCAGGGAGGCGATCAGCCCCAGCATTTT. Protein sequence: CASSIPRQGGDQPQHF. The genes are TRBV19 and TRBJ1-5; D is possibly TRBD1 (5 bases). This CDR3 is built from 16 residues. The germline V gene encodes CDR1 LNHDA and CDR2 SQIVND (reference sequence). V was clipped by 3 bases and J by 5 bases, with 17 bases between them.

V usage is TRBV19 and J usage is TRBJ1-2, with TRBD1 identical over 7 bases. V shed 5 bases, J shed 8 bases, and the junction held 8 bases outside the gene matches. CDR3 length: 13 residues. The germline V gene has CDR1 LNHDA and CDR2 SQIVND (reference sequence). The CDR3 region is CASSVGQALGYTF. CDR3 DNA: TGTGCCAGTAGTGTCGGACAGGCGCTCGGCTACACCTTC.

The rearrangement uses TRBV28 and TRBJ2-7; TRBD2 matches 10 bases. In germline, CDR1 is MDHEN, CDR2 SYDVKM. CDR3 size: 17 residues. V trimming: 4 bases; J trimming: 1 base; junction bases outside the gene matches: 10. This CDR3 is CASSSLAGGSPSYEQYF. The DNA of the CDR3 is TGTGCCAGCAGTTCATTAGCGGGGGGATCCCCTTCCTACGAGCAGTACTTC. The complete variable domain, with remaining parts taken from reference TRBV28 and TRBJ2-7, reads DVKVTQSSRYLVKRTGEKVFLECVQDMDHENMFWYRQDPGLGLRLIYFSYDVKMKEKGDIPEGYSVSREKKERFSLILESASTNQTSMYLCASSSLAGGSPSYEQYFGPGTRLTVT.

The chain is built from TRBV7-3 and TRBJ2-1, with TRBD1 matching 8 bases. Germline V gene sequence: CDR1 SGHTA, CDR2 FQGTGA. The CDR3 spans 13 residues. With 4 bases clipped from V and 7 bases from J, the junction kept 3 bases outside the gene matches. DNA for the CDR3: TGTGCCAGCAGCTCGGACAGGGAAAATGAGCAGTTCTTC. Its protein is CASSSDRENEQFF.

This chain links TRBV5-4 with TRBJ2-5; D is ambiguous. The CDR3 is 13 amino acids. CDR1 is SGHNT and CDR2 is YYREEE in the germline V gene (reference sequence). V dropped 4 bases and J dropped 0 bases, with 7 bases sitting between them. CDR3 loop: CASSGSNQETQYF. As DNA, the CDR3 is TGTGCCAGCAGCGGGTCTAACCAAGAGACCCAGTACTTC. Supplemented by reference TRBV5-4 and TRBJ2-5, the full variable domain reads ETGVTQSPTHLIKTRGQQVTLRCSSQSGHNTVSWYQQALGQGPQFIFQYYREEENGRGNFPPRFSGLQFPNYSSELNVNALELDDSALYLCASSGSNQETQYFGPGTRLLVL.

The chain links TRBV19 to TRBJ1-2; no clear D. V was trimmed by 4 bases and J by 5 bases, leaving 8 bases between them. The CDR3 has 12 residues. The germline V gene encodes CDR1 LNHDA and CDR2 SQIVND (reference sequence). CDR3 residues: CASSTSRYGYTF. The CDR3 bases are TGTGCCAGTAGTACCTCTCGTTATGGCTACACCTTC.

The chain is built from TRBV14 and TRBJ1-6; D remains unclear. This CDR3 comprises 12 residues. Trimming cost V 2 bases and J 12 bases, with 8 bases left between them. Germline CDR1 reads SGHDN; CDR2 reads FVKESK. The CDR3, as DNA: TGTGCCAGCAGCCAAAGGCCCGGACCCCTCCACTTT. The encoded protein is CASSQRPGPLHF.

The J gene is TRBJ1-1, the V gene TRBV20-1, with D possibly TRBD1 on 5 matching bases. Germline CDR1 reads DFQATT; CDR2 reads SNEGSKA (reference sequence). V was trimmed by 8 bases and J by 6 bases, leaving 13 bases between them. The CDR3 has 11 residues. The CDR3 loop is CSLPGTSEAFF. The CDR3 region has the DNA TGCAGTTTGCCAGGGACGTCTGAAGCTTTCTTT.

This clone showed up just once. Other DNA variants within this sample encode the same CDR3. The chain combines TRBV9 with TRBJ2-5; no clear D. CDR3 size: 14 residues. Trimming pared 0 bases from V and 4 bases from J, leaving 10 bases between. Germline-derived CDR1 and CDR2 are SGDLS and YYNGEE. CDR3 coding DNA: TGTGCCAGCAGCGTAGTTGGTAGCTCAGAGACCCAGTACTTC. It specifies CASSVVGSSETQYF.

J is TRBJ2-1 and V is TRBV5-4; weak D call: TRBD1 (5 bases). CDR1 is SGHNT and CDR2 is YYREEE in the germline V gene (reference sequence). This CDR3 contains 17 residues. The germline V and J ends were trimmed by 4 bases and 5 bases, with 22 bases remaining between them. CDR3 sequence reads: CASSLGVNSYVDNEQFF. Written as DNA, the CDR3 is TGTGCCAGCAGCCTAGGGGTGAATAGCTATGTGGACAATGAGCAGTTCTTC.

The rearrangement links TRBV29-1 to TRBJ2-1, with TRBD2 as a possible D gene (5 bases). The CDR3 runs 14 residues. The V end was cut by 7 bases, the J end by 4 bases, with 17 bases between. CDR1 is SQVTM, CDR2 ANQGSEA, per germline. CDR3 nucleotide sequence: TGCAGCGCAGATCTAGCAGGAATGTACAATGAGCAGTTCTTC. Protein product: CSADLAGMYNEQFF.

The chain uses TRBV7-2 and TRBJ1-1; TRBD1 might be the D (5 bases). The V and J ends lost 1 base and 5 bases respectively, with 14 bases between them. This CDR3 contains 15 residues. Germline assignment: CDR1 SGHTA and CDR2 FQGNSA. The chain's CDR3 is CASSLGLGEGTEAFF. The CDR3 DNA sequence: TGTGCCAGCAGCTTAGGTCTGGGGGAGGGGACTGAAGCTTTCTTT.

The chain recombines TRBV7-3 with TRBJ2-1, with 9 bases identical to TRBD2. Looked up from germline, CDR1 is SGHTA and CDR2 is FQGTGA. V lost 1 base to trimming and J lost 4 bases; unmatched junction nucleotides: 2. CDR3 length equals 15 residues. The CDR3 nucleotides read TGTGCCAGCAGCTTAATTAGCGGGAGTTACAATGAGCAGTTCTTC. It codes for CASSLISGSYNEQFF.

The V call is TRBV7-6, the J call TRBJ2-3; the D is unclear. The CDR3 is 13 amino acids. Trimming took off 3 bases at V and 4 bases at J, with 8 bases between the two ends. The germline gives CDR1 SGHVS, CDR2 FNYEAQ. The CDR3 spells CASSFTGADTQYF. The CDR3, as DNA: TGTGCCAGCAGCTTTACTGGGGCAGATACGCAGTATTTT.

The chain couples TRBV5-1 to TRBJ2-3; 10 bases align to TRBD1. This CDR3 spans 15 amino acids. V lost 5 bases, J lost 0 bases, and 3 bases stayed unmatched. Germline values: CDR1 SGHRS, CDR2 YFSETQ. CDR3 bases: TGCGCCAGCAGGGGACAGGGGAGGAGCACAGATACGCAGTATTTT. It specifies CASRGQGRSTDTQYF.

The rearrangement links TRBV28 to TRBJ2-7, with 9 bases lining up with TRBD2. From germline, CDR1 is MDHEN and CDR2 SYDVKM. CDR3 length: 17 amino acids. The V and J ends lost 4 bases and 7 bases, in that order; junction bases with no gene match: 17. CDR3 in amino acids: CASSSPPAGGLDWEQYF. The CDR3 nucleotides are TGTGCCAGCAGTTCTCCCCCAGCGGGAGGTTTAGATTGGGAGCAGTACTTC.

The genes are TRBV5-1 and TRBJ2-1, with D uncertain. The CDR3 totals 16 residues. The germline V gene has CDR1 SGHRS and CDR2 YFSETQ. V was cut by 0 bases and J by 0 bases, with 10 bases left in between. This CDR3 reads CASSLALQSSYNEQFF. The CDR3, as DNA: TGCGCCAGCAGCTTGGCCCTACAGAGCTCCTACAATGAGCAGTTCTTC.

V gene TRBV5-1 combines with J gene TRBJ2-7; maybe TRBD1 (6 bases). Looked up from germline, CDR1 is SGHRS and CDR2 is YFSETQ. Trimming stripped 4 bases from V and 6 bases from J, with 20 bases between. CDR3 length: 15 amino acids. The CDR3 loop reads CASSASGVTPVEQYF. CDR3 coding DNA: TGCGCCAGCAGCGCCTCAGGGGTAACTCCGGTCGAGCAGTACTTC.

This chain uses TRBV9 with TRBJ1-2; D uncertain. CDR1 is SGDLS, CDR2 YYNGEE, per germline. V was cut by 0 bases and J by 0 bases, with 6 bases left in between. CDR3 length: 14 amino acids. The CDR3 is CASSVDAANYGYTF. Here the CDR3 DNA reads TGTGCCAGCAGCGTAGACGCGGCTAACTATGGCTACACCTTC. Supplemented by reference TRBV9 and TRBJ1-2, the full variable domain reads DSGVTQTPKHLITATGQRVTLRCSPRSGDLSVYWYQQSLDQGLQFLIQYYNGEERAKGNILERFSAQQFPDLHSELNLSSLELGDSALYFCASSVDAANYGYTFGSGTRLTVV.

V is TRBV5-4 and J is TRBJ2-6, with D uncertain. Germline-derived CDR1 and CDR2 are SGHNT and YYREEE (reference sequence). The CDR3 has 16 amino acids. V was clipped by 0 bases and J by 0 bases, with 7 bases between them. The CDR3 nucleotides read TGTGCCAGCAGCTTGGCTGAGTTCTCTGGGGCCAACGTCCTGACTTTC. Its translation: CASSLAEFSGANVLTF.

The chain carries TRBV6-4 and TRBJ1-1; D remains unclear. V dropped 0 bases and J dropped 7 bases, with 15 bases sitting between them. Germline CDR1 and CDR2: MRHNA and SNTAGT. The CDR3 consists of 15 residues. Written as DNA, the CDR3 is TGTGCCAGCAGTGACTCCAGCTGGACGACTTTTGAAGCTTTCTTT. It codes for CASSDSSWTTFEAFF.

This rearrangement joins TRBV10-3 to TRBJ2-2; weak D call: TRBD1 (6 bases). Trimming cost V 10 bases and J 1 base, with 13 bases left between them. CDR1 and CDR2 (germline): ENHRY, SYGVKD. The CDR3 contains 14 residues. CDR3 sequence reads: CATQQGLNTGELFF. As DNA, the CDR3 is TGTGCCACCCAACAGGGTTTGAACACCGGGGAGCTGTTTTTT.

This clone was seen only once. The chain carries TRBV5-1 and TRBJ2-1, with 9 bases matching TRBD1. V was pared by 0 bases and J by 2 bases, with 6 bases of the junction left unmatched. The CDR3 contains 17 residues. The germline gives CDR1 SGHRS, CDR2 YFSETQ. The CDR3 DNA sequence: TGCGCCAGCAGCTTGGCAACAGGGGGCATCCCCTACAATGAGCAGTTCTTC. Its translation: CASSLATGGIPYNEQFF.